These 8 T cell receptor beta chains originate from one sample sequenced in a study of T cell changes during pregnancy in multiple sclerosis. Data came from immunoSEQ multiplex PCR; TCRdb stores just in-frame clones and leaves some out. The sample records approximately 69,000 clones, about 91% being singletons. The sequencing used CD4+ T cells from peripheral blood mononuclear cells, collected in the third trimester of pregnancy. The receptors were sampled from a female donor in good health, enrolled as a control in a pregnancy study.

This clone was counted between two and nine times. The chain has TRBV7-6 and TRBJ1-5; 7 bases line up with TRBD1. CDR3 size: 12 residues. Germline V lookup: CDR1 SGHVS, CDR2 FNYEAQ. V lost 2 bases and J lost 9; bases outside the gene matches: 1. For the CDR3, the DNA is TGTGCCAGCAGCTTATCAGGGGGGCCCCAGCATTTT. Translating it yields CASSLSGGPQHF. Combining the CDR3 with reference TRBV7-6 and TRBJ1-5 gives the whole variable domain GAGVSQSPRYKVTKRGQDVALRCDPISGHVSLYWYRQALGQGPEFLTYFNYEAQQDKSGLPNDRFSAERPEGSISTLTIQRTEQRDSAMYRCASSLSGGPQHFGDGTRLSIL.

V usage is TRBV30 and J usage is TRBJ1-5; 8 nucleotides line up with TRBD1. The CDR3 consists of 18 residues. The germline V gene encodes CDR1 GTSNPN and CDR2 SVGIG (reference sequence). J lost 2 bases, V lost 0 bases, and 12 bases had no gene match. The CDR3 loop is CAWSVQRTGFRGNQPQHF. As DNA, the CDR3 is TGTGCCTGGAGTGTACAGCGGACAGGGTTTCGGGGCAATCAGCCCCAGCATTTT. Full variable domain (outside the CDR3, taken from reference TRBV30 and TRBJ1-5): SQTIHQWPATLVQPVGSPLSLECTVEGTSNPNLYWYRQAAGRGLQLLFYSVGIGQISSEVPQNLSASRPQDRQFILSSKKLLLSDSGFYLCAWSVQRTGFRGNQPQHFGDGTRLSIL.

The chain carries TRBV7-2 and TRBJ2-5; a weak D match, TRBD2 (5 bases). This CDR3 comprises 14 residues. Germline CDR1 and CDR2: SGHTA and FQGNSA. Trimming removed 5 bases from V and 2 bases from J, with 12 bases in between. As DNA, the CDR3 is TGTGCCAGCAGCCTCGGACTCGGACAAGAGACCCAGTACTTC. Encoded protein: CASSLGLGQETQYF.

The rearrangement uses TRBV7-2 and TRBJ1-2; 9 bases agree with TRBD1. CDR3 size: 16 residues. Losses at the gene ends were 1 base for V and 8 bases for J; bases not matched to a gene: 11. Germline CDR1 reads SGHTA; CDR2 reads FQGNSA. The CDR3 DNA reads TGTGCCAGCAGCTTAGACGGCTACGGACAGGGGATGGGCTACACCTTC. Its translation is CASSLDGYGQGMGYTF.

The rearrangement links TRBV7-9 to TRBJ1-6; D not certain. Trimming stripped 1 base from V and 9 bases from J, with 13 bases between. Per germline, CDR1 SEHNR and CDR2 FQNEAQ (reference sequence). The CDR3 covers 15 residues. The CDR3 region is CASSLVESESSPLHF. The DNA for the CDR3 is TGTGCCAGCAGCTTAGTTGAATCTGAGAGTTCACCCCTCCACTTT.

The gene calls are TRBV19 and TRBJ1-1; D might be TRBD1 (5 bases). The CDR3 consists of 14 residues. Germline V gene lookup returns CDR1 LNHDA and CDR2 SQIVND (reference sequence). The V end was cut by 3 bases, the J end by 1 base, with 9 bases between. CDR3: CASSMGRENTEAFF. The CDR3 DNA sequence: TGTGCCAGTAGTATGGGCAGGGAGAACACTGAAGCTTTCTTT.

The genes are TRBV4-3 and TRBJ1-5; 11 nucleotides line up with TRBD1. V shed 1 base and J 6 bases; nucleotides not matched to a gene: 5. Germline CDR1 is LGHNA and CDR2 is YSLEER. The CDR3 spans 16 residues. The CDR3 coding sequence is TGCGCCAGCAGCCAAGGGACCGGGACAGGGGGTCAGCCCCAGCATTTT. Its translation: CASSQGTGTGGQPQHF.

The V gene is TRBV9, the J gene TRBJ2-1, with 9 bases identical to TRBD2. The CDR3 consists of 16 residues. V lost 0 bases and J lost 4; bases outside the gene matches: 5. Germline lookup yields CDR1 SGDLS and CDR2 YYNGEE. As DNA, the CDR3 is TGTGCCAGCAGCGTAGACTGGCGGGGGGGATACAATGAGCAGTTCTTC. This encodes CASSVDWRGGYNEQFF.